Following are 10 T cell receptor beta chains from one sample sequenced in a study of T cell responses to AZD1222 COVID-19 vaccine. Measured with immunoSEQ multiplex PCR; TCRdb has only the in-frame clones, and not every one. Among nearly 100,000 clones, 88% were seen once, and the ten largest hold less than 3%. Here the sequenced sample was peripheral blood, taken on day 0 of AZD1222 vaccination. The receptors stem from an adult in good health.

The chain links TRBV5-1 to TRBJ1-1; no clear D. The CDR3 is 14 amino acids. Germline V gives CDR1 SGHRS, CDR2 YFSETQ. V dropped 4 bases and J dropped 2 bases, with 12 bases sitting between them. CDR3 loop: CASSQQTTNTEAFF. Written as DNA, the CDR3 is TGCGCCAGCAGCCAACAAACAACTAACACTGAAGCTTTCTTT.

The genes are TRBV30 and TRBJ2-7, with 9 bases that match TRBD1. Germline CDR1 is GTSNPN and CDR2 is SVGIG (reference sequence). V shed 3 bases and J 2 bases; nucleotides not matched to a gene: 14. The length of the CDR3 is 17 residues. DNA of the CDR3: TGTGCCTGGAGAGCTACACCCGGGACAGGGCCAACCTACGAGCAGTACTTC. Translated, it gives CAWRATPGTGPTYEQYF.

The table lists this clone with a few counts. Written as DNA, the CDR3 is TGTGCCAGCAGTTCGGACCTAGTGGACGGGGAGCTGTTTTTT. As protein: CASSSDLVDGELFF. This chain connects TRBV27 to TRBJ2-2, with D unresolved. This CDR3 comprises 14 residues. From germline, CDR1 is MNHEY and CDR2 SMNVEV (reference sequence). The V end was cut by 4 bases, the J end by 7 bases, with 13 bases between.

This chain connects TRBV2 to TRBJ2-1; TRBD1 might be the D (5 bases). Germline CDR1 SNHLY, CDR2 FYNNEI. Trimming removed 3 bases from V and 3 bases from J, with 6 bases in between. The length of the CDR3 is 13 residues. Here the CDR3 reads CASSEGLYNEQFF. DNA for the CDR3: TGTGCCAGCAGTGAGGGGCTCTACAATGAGCAGTTCTTC.

This chain connects TRBV6-6 to TRBJ1-2; a possible D gene is TRBD1 (6 bases). Germline V gene lookup returns CDR1 MNHNY and CDR2 SVGAGI (reference sequence). Deletions cut 5 bases from V and 0 bases from J, with 22 bases between. The length of the CDR3 is 18 residues. This chain's CDR3 is CASSLAGSGAQANYGYTF. The CDR3 DNA is TGTGCCAGCAGTCTTGCCGGTTCAGGGGCCCAAGCTAACTATGGCTACACCTTC.

The chain couples TRBV11-3 to TRBJ1-1; D not certain. This CDR3 comprises 12 residues. The V gene's germline CDR1 is SGHNT and CDR2 YENEEA. Trimming shortened V by 8 bases and J by 4 bases, and 11 bases separated the two germline ends. This chain's CDR3 is CASRQLSTEAFF. CDR3 in DNA: TGTGCCAGCCGCCAGTTAAGCACTGAAGCTTTCTTT.

The genes are TRBV7-9 and TRBJ2-1; either TRBD1 or TRBD2 may supply D (5 bases each). Trimming left V 5 bases short and J 3 bases short, with 11 bases between. The CDR3 runs to 14 residues. CDR1 SEHNR and CDR2 FQNEAQ come from the germline V gene (reference sequence). The CDR3 sequence: CASSPGPRYNEQFF. In DNA form, the CDR3 reads TGTGCCAGCAGCCCGGGACCGCGCTACAATGAGCAGTTCTTC.

The rearrangement links TRBV4-3 to TRBJ1-1, with D uncertain. The V and J ends lost 3 bases and 4 bases respectively, with 15 bases between them. Germline values: CDR1 LGHNA, CDR2 YSLEER. The CDR3 spans 15 residues. The DNA of the CDR3 is TGCGCCAGCAGCCACCACTCTGAGCTTTTCACTGAAGCTTTCTTT. Protein product: CASSHHSELFTEAFF.

The chain recombines TRBV6-1 with TRBJ1-1; D not resolved. This CDR3 region has 15 residues. CDR1 is MNHNS and CDR2 is SASEGT in the germline V gene. V lost 0 bases and J 2 bases, leaving 10 bases between the germline ends. CDR3 sequence reads: CASSEALQVNTEAFF. The CDR3 DNA reads TGTGCCAGCAGTGAAGCGCTTCAAGTTAACACTGAAGCTTTCTTT.

The chain couples TRBV3-1 (or the pseudogene TRBV3-2) to TRBJ1-5, with D tentatively TRBD1 (6 bases). The V and J ends lost 1 base and 7 bases respectively, with 11 bases between them. CDR1 and CDR2 (germline): LGHDT, YNNKEL (reference sequence). The CDR3 totals 14 residues. CDR3 amino acids: CASSQGTGWQPQHF. The CDR3 bases are TGTGCCAGCAGCCAAGGAACAGGGTGGCAGCCCCAGCATTTT.